Following are 14 T cell receptor beta chains from one sample sequenced in a study of cytomegalovirus exposure and HLA in healthy donors. Repertoires were generated with immunoSEQ multiplex PCR, while TCRdb's copy carries only in-frame clones and drops some. The table includes 250,000 to 300,000 clones, around 89% detected once. The sequenced sample consisted of PBMCs. All receptors come from a woman aged 18-35 years in good health and CMV-seronegative.

CDR3 bases: TGCGCCAGCAGCTTGGTCGGGGGGAACACTGAAGCTTTCTTT. Amino acids: CASSLVGGNTEAFF. The gene calls are TRBV5-1 and TRBJ1-1, with D possibly matching TRBD1 (5 bases). V lost 0 bases and J lost 1, with 7 bases in between. The CDR3 runs to 14 residues. CDR1 and CDR2 (germline): SGHRS, YFSETQ.

The rearrangement joins TRBV5-1 to TRBJ1-1, with D possibly being TRBD1 (5 bases). V lost 5 bases and J lost 4, with 12 bases in between. Per the germline V gene, CDR1 is SGHRS and CDR2 is YFSETQ. The CDR3 has 13 residues. In DNA, the CDR3 is TGCGCCAGCAGTATAGGGGCGAGCACTGAAGCTTTCTTT. Protein: CASSIGASTEAFF. Using reference TRBV5-1 and TRBJ1-1 for the parts outside the CDR3, the full variable domain is KAGVTQTPRYLIKTRGQQVTLSCSPISGHRSVSWYQQTPGQGLQFLFEYFSETQRNKGNFPGRFSGRQFSNSRSEMNVSTLELGDSALYLCASSIGASTEAFFGQGTRLTVV.

This rearrangement joins TRBV12-2 to TRBJ1-4; the table's TRBD1 call for D was not verified on the DNA. TRBV12-2 is deemed a pseudogene. This CDR3 region has 16 residues. The CDR3 DNA is TGTGCAAGTCGCTTAGGACAGTACCGACGAAATGAAAAACTGTTTTTT. It specifies CASRLGQYRRNEKLFF.

This clone appeared a single time. The rearrangement uses TRBV7-2 and TRBJ2-7; 7 bases fit TRBD1. CDR3 length equals 15 residues. Germline loops: CDR1 SGHTA, CDR2 FQGNSA. Trimming removed 5 bases from V and 4 bases from J; junction bases left unmatched: 11. The CDR3 DNA sequence: TGTGCCAGCAGCCCTGATAGGACAGGCCATTACGAGCAGTACTTC. Amino acids: CASSPDRTGHYEQYF. Full variable domain (outside the CDR3, taken from reference TRBV7-2 and TRBJ2-7): GAGVSQSPSNKVTEKGKDVELRCDPISGHTALYWYRQSLGQGLEFLIYFQGNSAPDKSGLPSDRFSAERTGGSVSTLTIQRTQQEDSAVYLCASSPDRTGHYEQYFGPGTRLTVT.

This chain joins TRBV6-6 and TRBJ2-1; 9 positions agree with TRBD2. CDR3 size: 13 residues. CDR1 MNHNY and CDR2 SVGAGI come from the germline V gene (reference sequence). V was pared by 8 bases and J by 8 bases, with 7 bases of the junction left unmatched. CDR3 in amino acids: CASLAGGPHEQFF. CDR3 sequence (DNA): TGTGCCAGCCTTGCGGGGGGGCCTCATGAGCAGTTCTTC.

The chain is built from TRBV7-6 and TRBJ2-1; TRBD1 matches 10 bases. V trimming: 1 base; J trimming: 7 bases; junction bases outside the gene matches: 7. From germline, CDR1 is SGHVS and CDR2 FNYEAQ. The length of the CDR3 is 16 residues. DNA of the CDR3: TGTGCCAGCAGCTTAGTGGGACAGGGGATCAAGAATGAGCAGTTCTTC. Translating it yields CASSLVGQGIKNEQFF.

The V gene is TRBV6-5, the J gene TRBJ2-4, with TRBD1 matching over 11 bases. This CDR3 has 14 amino acids. V shed 6 bases and J 8 bases; nucleotides not matched to a gene: 6. Germline loops: CDR1 MNHEY, CDR2 SVGAGI. The CDR3 is CASSPEGQGDIQYF. The CDR3, as DNA: TGTGCCAGCAGCCCTGAGGGACAGGGGGACATTCAGTACTTC.

The gene calls are TRBV13 and TRBJ2-5; 11 bases match TRBD2. Germline trimming cut 5 bases from V and 1 base from J; bases unmatched to any gene: 6. Germline V lookup: CDR1 PRHDT, CDR2 FYEKMQ (reference sequence). This CDR3 is built from 16 residues. Here the CDR3 DNA reads TGTGCCAGCAGCCTACGGACTAGCGGGCGCCAAGAGACCCAGTACTTC. Its protein is CASSLRTSGRQETQYF.

The chain employs TRBV7-2 and TRBJ1-1; 9 bases are shared with TRBD1. The V segment lost 5 bases and the J segment 1 base; nucleotides outside the gene matches: 5. CDR1 and CDR2 (germline): SGHTA, FQGNSA. CDR3 length: 15 residues. The CDR3 bases are TGTGCCAGCAGCACCGGGACAGGGAGGAACACTGAAGCTTTCTTT. Translation gives CASSTGTGRNTEAFF.

V and J are TRBV9 and TRBJ2-2; 8 bases are a match to TRBD1. The J segment lost 8 bases and the V segment lost 4 bases, leaving 13 bases of the junction unmatched. Germline values: CDR1 SGDLS, CDR2 YYNGEE. The CDR3 length is 16 residues. The CDR3 sequence is CASSSPAGGLGGELFF. CDR3 nucleotides: TGTGCCAGCAGCTCCCCGGCAGGGGGCTTGGGGGGGGAGCTGTTTTTT.

V gene TRBV5-5 combines with J gene TRBJ2-1, with 11 bases matching TRBD2. The V segment lost 1 base and the J segment 6 bases; nucleotides outside the gene matches: 6. The CDR3 runs to 16 residues. The germline CDR1 and CDR2 sequences are SGHKS and YYEKEE (reference sequence). As DNA, the CDR3 is TGTGCCAGCAGCTTGCCGCTAGCGGGGGGACGCAATGAGCAGTTCTTC. Amino acid sequence: CASSLPLAGGRNEQFF.

V gene TRBV11-3 combines with J gene TRBJ2-2, with TRBD1 as a possible D gene (5 bases). The CDR3 runs 15 residues. Trimming took 5 bases from V and 6 from J, leaving 16 bases between them. Germline-derived CDR1 and CDR2 are SGHNT and YENEEA. The chain's CDR3 is CASSPSRAGSGELFF. The CDR3 DNA reads TGTGCCAGCAGCCCCTCTCGGGCAGGGTCCGGGGAGCTGTTTTTT.

This clone was detected only once. This chain joins TRBV28 and TRBJ2-7; tentatively, D is TRBD2 (5 bases). Deletions cut 5 bases from V and 4 bases from J, with 24 bases between. Germline CDR1 reads MDHEN; CDR2 reads SYDVKM. The CDR3 consists of 17 residues. The CDR3 spells CASSPAGGGPSGYEQYF. In DNA form, the CDR3 reads TGTGCCAGCAGTCCCGCCGGAGGAGGACCTTCCGGATACGAGCAGTACTTC.

The gene calls are TRBV5-1 and TRBJ2-3, with 7 bases aligning to TRBD1. Unmatched junction bases numbered 8, after V lost 4 bases and J lost 0 bases. Germline assignment: CDR1 SGHRS and CDR2 YFSETQ. The CDR3 length is 16 residues. CDR3 in amino acids: CASSPSRGSSTDTQYF. The CDR3, as DNA: TGCGCCAGCAGCCCCAGCAGGGGGAGTAGCACAGATACGCAGTATTTT.